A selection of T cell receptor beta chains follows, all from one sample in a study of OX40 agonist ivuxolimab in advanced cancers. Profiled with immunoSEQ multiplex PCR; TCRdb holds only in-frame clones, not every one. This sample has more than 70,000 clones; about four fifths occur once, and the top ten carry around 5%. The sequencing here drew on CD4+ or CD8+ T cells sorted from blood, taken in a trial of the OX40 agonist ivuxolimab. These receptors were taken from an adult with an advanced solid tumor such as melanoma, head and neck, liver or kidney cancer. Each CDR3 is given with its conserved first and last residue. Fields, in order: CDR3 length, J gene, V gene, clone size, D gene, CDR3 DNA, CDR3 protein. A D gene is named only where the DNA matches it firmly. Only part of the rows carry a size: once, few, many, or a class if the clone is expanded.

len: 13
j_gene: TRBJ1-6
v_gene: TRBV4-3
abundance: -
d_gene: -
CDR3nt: TGCGCCAGCAGCCAACAGGGGAATTCACCCCTCCACTTT
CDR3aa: CASSQQGNSPLHF

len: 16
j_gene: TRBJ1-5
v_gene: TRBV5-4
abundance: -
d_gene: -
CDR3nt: TGTGCCAGCAGCCTGGGGGCCCCGGATAGCAATCAGCCCCAGCATTTT
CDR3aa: CASSLGAPDSNQPQHF

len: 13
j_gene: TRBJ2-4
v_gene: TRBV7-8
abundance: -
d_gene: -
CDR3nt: TGTGCCTCCGGAGGGGTTATCAAAAACATTCAGTACTTC
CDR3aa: CASGGVIKNIQYF

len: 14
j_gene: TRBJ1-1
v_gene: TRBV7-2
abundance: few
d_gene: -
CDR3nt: TGTGCCAGCAGCTTCTTACCGCCCTACACTGAAGCTTTCTTT
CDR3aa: CASSFLPPYTEAFF

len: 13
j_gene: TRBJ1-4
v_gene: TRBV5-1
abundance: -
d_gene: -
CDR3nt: TGCGCCAGCAGCTTGGACCCCAATGAAAAACTGTTTTTT
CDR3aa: CASSLDPNEKLFF

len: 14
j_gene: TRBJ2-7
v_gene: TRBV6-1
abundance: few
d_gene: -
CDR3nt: TGTGCCAGCAGTTTAAAGACCGTTTCCTACGAGCAGTACTTC
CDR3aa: CASSLKTVSYEQYF

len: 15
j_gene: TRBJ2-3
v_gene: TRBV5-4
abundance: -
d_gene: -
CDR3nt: TGTGCCAGCAGCTTGGCCGGCAGGGCGACAGATACGCAGTATTTT
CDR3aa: CASSLAGRATDTQYF

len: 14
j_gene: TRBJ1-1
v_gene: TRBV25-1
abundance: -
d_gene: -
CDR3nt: TGTGCCAGCAGGAGGCAGGGACGGGTCACTGAAGCTTTCTTT
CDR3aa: CASRRQGRVTEAFF

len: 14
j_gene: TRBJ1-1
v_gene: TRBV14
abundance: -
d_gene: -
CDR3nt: TGTGCCAGCAGCCAAGGTCTGAGGCGGATTGAAGCTTTCTTT
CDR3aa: CASSQGLRRIEAFF

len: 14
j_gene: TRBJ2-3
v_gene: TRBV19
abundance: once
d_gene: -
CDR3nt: TGTGCCAGTACCCCGGACTCGGGCACAGATACGCAGTATTTT
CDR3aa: CASTPDSGTDTQYF

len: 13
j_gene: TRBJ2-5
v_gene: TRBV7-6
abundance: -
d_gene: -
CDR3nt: TGTGCCAGCAGCTCAAACCCCGATGGGACCCAGCACTTC
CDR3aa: CASSSNPDGTQHF

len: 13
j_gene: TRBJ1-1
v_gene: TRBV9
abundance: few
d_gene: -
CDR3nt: TGTGCCAGCAGCGTAGCGTATAACACTGAAGCTTTCTTT
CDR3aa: CASSVAYNTEAFF

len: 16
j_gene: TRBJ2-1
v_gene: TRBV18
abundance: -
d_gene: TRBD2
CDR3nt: TGTGCCAGCTCACCCCCCGCTAGCGGGAGTTTGGGCGTCCAGTTCTTC
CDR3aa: CASSPPASGSLGVQFF

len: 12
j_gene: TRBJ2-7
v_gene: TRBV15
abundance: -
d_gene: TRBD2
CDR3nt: TGTGCCACCAGCAGAGAGGCTAGCGGACTGTACTTC
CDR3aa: CATSREASGLYF

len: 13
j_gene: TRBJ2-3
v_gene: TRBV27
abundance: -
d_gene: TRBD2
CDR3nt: TGTGCCAGCGGCGCGGGGGGCTCAGATACGCAGTATTTT
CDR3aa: CASGAGGSDTQYF

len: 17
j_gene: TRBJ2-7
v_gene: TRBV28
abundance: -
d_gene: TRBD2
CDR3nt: TGTGCCAGCAGTCCCGGGACTAGCGGGAGAGGATCCTACGAGCAGTACTTC
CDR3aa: CASSPGTSGRGSYEQYF

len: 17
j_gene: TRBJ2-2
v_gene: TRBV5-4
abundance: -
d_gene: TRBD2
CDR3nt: TGTGCCAGCAGCTTAGGGACTAGCGGGGGGGCGAGCGGGGAGCTGTTTTTT
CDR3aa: CASSLGTSGGASGELFF

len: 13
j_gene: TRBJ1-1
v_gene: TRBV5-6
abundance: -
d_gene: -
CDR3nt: TGTGCCAGCAGCGATTATCGGACGGATGAAGCTTTCTTT
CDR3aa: CASSDYRTDEAFF

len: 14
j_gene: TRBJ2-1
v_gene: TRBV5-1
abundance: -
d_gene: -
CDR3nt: TGCGCCAGCAGTAACAGCGGACCCGACAATGAGCAGTTCTTC
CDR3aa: CASSNSGPDNEQFF

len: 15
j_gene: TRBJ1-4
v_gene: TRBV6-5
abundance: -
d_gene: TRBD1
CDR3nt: TGTGCCAGCCGATACCGGGACAGGGGTAATGAAAAACTGTTTTTT
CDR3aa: CASRYRDRGNEKLFF

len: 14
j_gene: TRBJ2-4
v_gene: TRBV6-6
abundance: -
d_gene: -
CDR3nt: TGTGCCAGCAGCCACTACATCAGCGAAAACATTCAGTACTTC
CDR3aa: CASSHYISENIQYF

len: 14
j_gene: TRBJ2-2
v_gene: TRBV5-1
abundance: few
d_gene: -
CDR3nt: TGCGCCAGCTCTATTCCCGGGGGCACCGGGGAGCTGTTTTTT
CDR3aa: CASSIPGGTGELFF

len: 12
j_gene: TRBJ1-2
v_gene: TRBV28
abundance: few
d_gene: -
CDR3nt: TGTGCCAGCAGTTTACGACTGTATGGCTACACCTTC
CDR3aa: CASSLRLYGYTF

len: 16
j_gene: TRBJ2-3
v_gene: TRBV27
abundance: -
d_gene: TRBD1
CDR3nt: TGTGCCAGCAGTCCCGACAGGGGGCGATACCCAGATACGCAGTATTTT
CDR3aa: CASSPDRGRYPDTQYF

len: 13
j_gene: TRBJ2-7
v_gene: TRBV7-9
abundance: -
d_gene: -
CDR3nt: TGTGCCAGCAGCTCCACTCCGACCTACGAGCAGTACTTC
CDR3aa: CASSSTPTYEQYF

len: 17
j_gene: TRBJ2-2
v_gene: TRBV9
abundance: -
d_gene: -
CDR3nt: TGTGCCAGCAGCGTAGGCGGCGGCTGGCAGAACACCGGGGAGCTGTTTTTT
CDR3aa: CASSVGGGWQNTGELFF

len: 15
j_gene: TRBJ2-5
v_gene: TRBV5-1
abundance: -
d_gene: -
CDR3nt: TGCGCCAGCAGCCGGGGGACAACCAGTCAAGAGACCCAGTACTTC
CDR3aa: CASSRGTTSQETQYF

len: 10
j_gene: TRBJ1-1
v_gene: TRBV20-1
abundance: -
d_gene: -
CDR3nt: TGCAGTGCCGGGAACACTGAAGCTTTCTTT
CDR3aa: CSAGNTEAFF

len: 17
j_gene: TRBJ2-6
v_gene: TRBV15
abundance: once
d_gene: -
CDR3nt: TGTGCCACCAGCAGAGAATTCTTTAGGGCAGGGGCCAACGTCCTGACTTTC
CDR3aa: CATSREFFRAGANVLTF

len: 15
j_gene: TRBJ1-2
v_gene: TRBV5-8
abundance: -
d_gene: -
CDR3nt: TGTGCCAGCAGCTTGGCCCGACAGGAGTACTATGGCTACACCTTC
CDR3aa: CASSLARQEYYGYTF

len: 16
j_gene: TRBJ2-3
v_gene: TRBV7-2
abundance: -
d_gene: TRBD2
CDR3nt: TGTGCCAGCACCTCGACTAGCGGGGGGTTCAGGGATACGCAGTATTTT
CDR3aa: CASTSTSGGFRDTQYF

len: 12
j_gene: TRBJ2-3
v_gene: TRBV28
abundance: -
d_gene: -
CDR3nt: TGTGCCAGCGCCCCCCAGGCAGATACGCAGTATTTT
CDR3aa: CASAPQADTQYF

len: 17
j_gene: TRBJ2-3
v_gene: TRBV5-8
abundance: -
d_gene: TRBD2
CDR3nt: TGTGCCAGCAGCTTGGGGCTAGCGGGAGGTATCACAGATACGCAGTATTTT
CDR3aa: CASSLGLAGGITDTQYF

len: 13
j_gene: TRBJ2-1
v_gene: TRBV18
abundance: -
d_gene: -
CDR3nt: TGTGCCAGCTCACCACCGCAAAACAATGAGCAGTTCTTC
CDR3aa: CASSPPQNNEQFF

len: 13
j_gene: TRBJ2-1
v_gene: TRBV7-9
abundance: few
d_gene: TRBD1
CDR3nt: TGTGCCAGCAGCTTGGGACAGGGTAATGAGCAGTTCTTC
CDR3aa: CASSLGQGNEQFF

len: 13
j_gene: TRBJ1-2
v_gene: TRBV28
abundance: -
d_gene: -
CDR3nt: TGTGCCAGCAGTTTATTCGGGTGGTATGGCTACACCTTC
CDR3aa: CASSLFGWYGYTF

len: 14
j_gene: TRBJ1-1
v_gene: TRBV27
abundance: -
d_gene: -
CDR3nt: TGTGCCAGCTACGCACAGGGATCGGGTGGTGAAGCTTTCTTT
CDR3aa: CASYAQGSGGEAFF

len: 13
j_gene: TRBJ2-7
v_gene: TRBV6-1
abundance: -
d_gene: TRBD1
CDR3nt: TGTGCCAGCAGACCGGGACAGCCCTACGAGCAGTACTTC
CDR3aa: CASRPGQPYEQYF

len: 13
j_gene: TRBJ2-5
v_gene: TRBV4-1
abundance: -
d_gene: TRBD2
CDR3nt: TGCGCCAGCAGTTGGACTAGGACGGAGACCCAGTACTTC
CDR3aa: CASSWTRTETQYF

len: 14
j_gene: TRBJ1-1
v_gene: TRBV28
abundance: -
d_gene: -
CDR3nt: TGTGCCGCCCATTCTGGACAGCTGAACACTGAAGCTTTCTTT
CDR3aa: CAAHSGQLNTEAFF

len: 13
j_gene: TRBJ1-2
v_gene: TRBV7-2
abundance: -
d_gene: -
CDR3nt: TGTGCCAGCAGCGCGGACCCCAACTATGGCTACACCTTC
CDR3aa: CASSADPNYGYTF

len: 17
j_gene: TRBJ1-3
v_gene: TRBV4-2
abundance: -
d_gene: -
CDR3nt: TGTGCCAGCAGCCAAGATCATCCGGGTTCCTCTGGAAACACCATATATTTT
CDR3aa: CASSQDHPGSSGNTIYF

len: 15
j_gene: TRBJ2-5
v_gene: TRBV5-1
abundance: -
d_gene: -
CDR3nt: TGCGCCAGCAGCTTAATGAGTGGGGTGGCAGAGACCCAGTACTTC
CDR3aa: CASSLMSGVAETQYF

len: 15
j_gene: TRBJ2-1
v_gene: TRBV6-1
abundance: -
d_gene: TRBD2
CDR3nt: TGTGCCGTTCAGCGGGGCCGAGAAGTTACGAATGAGCAGTTCTTC
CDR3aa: CAVQRGREVTNEQFF

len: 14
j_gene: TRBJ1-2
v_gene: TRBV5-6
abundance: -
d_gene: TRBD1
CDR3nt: TGTGCCAGCAGCTTTGACAGGGATAACTATGGCTACACCTTC
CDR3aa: CASSFDRDNYGYTF

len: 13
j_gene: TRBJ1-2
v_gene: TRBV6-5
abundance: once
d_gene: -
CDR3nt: TGTGCCAGCAGTACCGGTCAACAGAGCCTCTACACCTTC
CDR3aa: CASSTGQQSLYTF

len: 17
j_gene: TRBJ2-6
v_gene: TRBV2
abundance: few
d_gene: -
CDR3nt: TGTGCCAGCAGTGTTAAGGGACCCCTCTCTGGGGCCAACGTCCTGACTTTC
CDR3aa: CASSVKGPLSGANVLTF

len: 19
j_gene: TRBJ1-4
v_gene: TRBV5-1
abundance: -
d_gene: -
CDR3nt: TGCGCCAGCAGCTTGGAATACAGGAGAACTAATTCTTACAATGAAAAACTGTTTTTT
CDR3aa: CASSLEYRRTNSYNEKLFF

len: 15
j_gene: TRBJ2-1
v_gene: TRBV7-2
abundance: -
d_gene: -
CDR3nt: TGTGCCAGCAGCTTAGGGTCGTGGGAGCGTGGAAAGCAGTTCTTC
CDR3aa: CASSLGSWERGKQFF

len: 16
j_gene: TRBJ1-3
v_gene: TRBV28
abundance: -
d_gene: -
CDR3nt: TGTGCCAGCAGACTAGGGCGAGAGAGCTCTGGAAACACCATATATTTT
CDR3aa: CASRLGRESSGNTIYF

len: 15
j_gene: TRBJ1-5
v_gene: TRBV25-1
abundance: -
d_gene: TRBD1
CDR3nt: TGTGCCAGCAGCCCCGGGACAGGGTGGAATCAGCCCCAGCATTTT
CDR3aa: CASSPGTGWNQPQHF

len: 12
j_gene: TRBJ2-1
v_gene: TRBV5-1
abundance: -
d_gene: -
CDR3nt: TGCGCCAGCAGCTTTCTGGGTGAGGAGCAGTTCTTC
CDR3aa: CASSFLGEEQFF

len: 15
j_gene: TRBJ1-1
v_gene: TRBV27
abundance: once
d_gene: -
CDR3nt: TGTGCCAGCAGTTTAAAAGGACTGATGAACACTGAAGCTTTCTTT
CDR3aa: CASSLKGLMNTEAFF

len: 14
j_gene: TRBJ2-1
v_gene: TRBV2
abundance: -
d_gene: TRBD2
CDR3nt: TGTGCCACCGGACTAGCCCTACAACGGAATGAGCAGTTCTTC
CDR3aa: CATGLALQRNEQFF

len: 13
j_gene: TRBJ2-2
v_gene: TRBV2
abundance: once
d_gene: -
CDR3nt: TGTGCCAGCAACCGGGAGATGGGCGGGGAGCTGTTTTTT
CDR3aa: CASNREMGGELFF

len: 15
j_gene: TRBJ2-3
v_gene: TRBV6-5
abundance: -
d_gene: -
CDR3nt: TGTGCCAGCAATATTGGGCGGGCGGGTGAAGATACGCAGTATTTT
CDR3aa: CASNIGRAGEDTQYF

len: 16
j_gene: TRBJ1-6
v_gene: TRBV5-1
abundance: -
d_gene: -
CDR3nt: TGCGCCAGCAGCTTGGTTCCGGGAGTGGTTAATTCACCCCTCCACTTT
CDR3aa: CASSLVPGVVNSPLHF

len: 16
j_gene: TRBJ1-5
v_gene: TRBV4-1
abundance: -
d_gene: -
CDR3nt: TGCGCCAGCAGCCAAGACGGGGGACTGGGAAATCAGCCCCAGCATTTT
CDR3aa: CASSQDGGLGNQPQHF

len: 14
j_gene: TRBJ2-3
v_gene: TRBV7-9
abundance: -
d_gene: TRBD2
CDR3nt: TGTGCCAGCAGCTCTAGCGGGAGTGCAGATACGCAGTATTTT
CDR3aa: CASSSSGSADTQYF